One sample yielded the 28 T cell receptor beta chains listed below, sequenced in a study of blood T cells in healthy people across ages. A sample-barcoded 5' primer and a J-beta primer mix were used in a second PCR of about 6 to 11 cycles. MiXCR, run by TCRdb on the 5' RACE reads, gives a single entry per CDR3 protein. Among about a million distinct CDR3 sequences listed, around two fifths were seen once. Sequenced sample: blood. These receptors were taken from a man younger than 35 in good health.

V usage is TRBV28 and J usage is TRBJ1-1, with unresolved D. The CDR3 sequence is 13 residues long. The V gene's germline CDR1 is MDHEN and CDR2 SYDVKM. V lost 6 bases to trimming and J lost 1 base, with 9 bases between them. The CDR3, as DNA: TGTGCCAGCAGCACGACAAGGAACACTGAAGCTTTCTTT. Residues: CASSTTRNTEAFF.

The chain couples TRBV7-8 to TRBJ2-1; a possible D gene is TRBD2 (5 bases). The V end lost 3 bases, the J end lost 2 bases, and 14 bases lay between the germline ends. Germline CDR1 reads SGHVS; CDR2 reads FQNEAQ. This CDR3 has 16 amino acids. The CDR3 here is CASSLVSGLTYNEQFF. In DNA, the CDR3 is TGTGCCAGCAGCTTGGTCAGCGGACTTACCTACAATGAGCAGTTCTTC.

The rearrangement uses TRBV20-1 and TRBJ2-2; 9 bases line up with TRBD2. Germline loops: CDR1 DFQATT, CDR2 SNEGSKA (reference sequence). The CDR3 contains 16 residues. V lost 2 bases to trimming and J lost 7 bases; unmatched junction nucleotides: 11. The CDR3 bases are TGCAGTGCTAGATTGGGCAGCGGGGGGATCGACGGGGAGCTGTTTTTT. Translating it yields CSARLGSGGIDGELFF.

This clonotype was counted between two and nine times. J is TRBJ1-4 and V is TRBV4-2, with D possibly TRBD1 on 5 matching bases. The germline gives CDR1 LGHNA, CDR2 YNFKEQ. The CDR3 length is 15 residues. V lost 0 bases, J lost 4 bases, and 9 bases lay in between. The DNA for the CDR3 is TGTGCCAGCAGCCAAGAGACAGTTATTAATGAAAAACTGTTTTTT. Its protein product is CASSQETVINEKLFF.

V usage is TRBV11-2 and J usage is TRBJ1-4, with a tentative D call TRBD1 (5 bases). V was trimmed by 3 bases and J by 3 bases, leaving 11 bases between them. The CDR3 is 15 amino acids. The germline V gene has CDR1 SGHAT and CDR2 FQNNGV. The CDR3 protein is CASSFHSGPNEKLFF. The CDR3 DNA follows: TGTGCCAGCAGCTTTCATTCGGGGCCTAATGAAAAACTGTTTTTT.

Concerning this clonotype itself: An end of the junction differs from the germline gene, which may be a read error. The chain carries TRBV5-1 and TRBJ1-1; possible D gene TRBD1, 5 bases. Germline V gene sequence: CDR1 SGHRS, CDR2 YFSETQ. The CDR3 extends over 13 amino acids. CDR3 region: CVSSLWGLTEAFF. The CDR3 DNA reads as TGCGTCAGCAGTCTCTGGGGCCTAACTGAAGCTTTCTTT.

V usage is TRBV6-2 or TRBV6-3 and J usage is TRBJ2-1; D call uncertain. The J call may be mistaken, given a closer DNA end match to TRBJ2-7. Germline values: CDR1 MNHEY, CDR2 SVGEGT. This CDR3 is 14 amino acids long. DNA for the CDR3: TGTGCCAGCAGTTATGTTGGCAGCCACAATGAGCAGTACTTC. Protein: CASSYVGSHNEQYF.

This clonotype turned up a few times. The chain combines TRBV2 with TRBJ1-4; 8 bases align to TRBD1. Germline assignment: CDR1 SNHLY and CDR2 FYNNEI. V trimming: 8 bases; J trimming: 16 bases; junction bases outside the gene matches: 6. CDR3 size: 10 residues. In DNA form, the CDR3 reads TGTGCCAGCCAGGGGGCCGAACGGTTTTTT. It translates to CASQGAERFF.

This clonotype has a single count. The chain couples TRBV25-1 to TRBJ1-6, with 8 bases fitting TRBD1. Losses at the gene ends were 7 bases for V and 6 bases for J; bases not matched to a gene: 8. The CDR3 is made up of 15 amino acids. Germline V gene data show CDR1 as MGHDK and CDR2 as SYGVNS. CDR3 bases: TGTGCCAGCACCGGACAGGGTTTCGGTAATTCACCCCTCCACTTT. Protein sequence: CASTGQGFGNSPLHF.

The CDR3 loop reads CSASGQGGTQYF. The CDR3 DNA reads as TGCAGTGCTAGTGGACAGGGGGGGACCCAGTACTTC. The chain links TRBV20-1 to TRBJ2-7; 10 nucleotides line up with TRBD1. The better agreement between TRBJ2-5 and the DNA end casts doubt on the J call. The CDR3 extends over 12 amino acids. From germline, CDR1 is DFQATT and CDR2 SNEGSKA (reference sequence).

The chain joins TRBV6-1 to TRBJ2-7; D possibly corresponds to TRBD1 (5 bases). Germline V CDR1 and CDR2: MNHNS, SASEGT. Between the trimmed V and J ends, which lost 3 bases and 1 base, there was a span of 10 bases. CDR3 length: 14 residues. The CDR3 sequence: CASSDRTMSYEQYF. The CDR3 region has the DNA TGTGCCAGCAGTGACAGGACAATGTCCTACGAGCAGTACTTC.

This sequence joins TRBV3-1 and TRBJ2-1, with 8 bases identical to TRBD1. The CDR3 is made up of 17 amino acids. Germline V CDR1 and CDR2: LGHDT, YNNKEL (reference sequence). V was clipped by 0 bases and J by 2 bases; unmatched bases: 6. In nucleotides, the CDR3 is TGTGCCAGCAGCCAAGATGAGGACAGGGAAGCCTACAATGAGCAGTTCTTC. Its protein product is CASSQDEDREAYNEQFF.

This clonotype turned up a few times. V usage is TRBV9 and J usage is TRBJ1-3; perhaps TRBD1 as D (6 bases). There are 15 residues in the CDR3. The germline V and J ends were trimmed by 4 bases and 1 base, with 12 bases remaining between them. Germline-derived CDR1 and CDR2 are SGDLS and YYNGEE. CDR3 protein: CASSPGRGSGNTIYF. In DNA, the CDR3 is TGTGCCAGCAGCCCCGGCAGGGGTTCTGGAAACACCATATATTTT.

This clonotype was counted ten times or more. The V and J genes are TRBV7-2 and TRBJ2-1, with 9 bases fitting TRBD2. V gave up 5 bases and J gave up 1 base; unmatched junction bases: 6. Germline-derived CDR1 and CDR2 are SGHTA and FQGNSA. This CDR3 region has 16 residues. The CDR3 reads CASSTKRGASYNEQFF. The CDR3 DNA reads TGTGCCAGCAGCACGAAGCGGGGGGCGTCCTACAATGAGCAGTTCTTC.

In the case of this clonotype: This may come from a read error, since a much larger clone is one base off. The V and J genes are TRBV6-6 and TRBJ2-3; 7 bases match TRBD2. The length of the CDR3 is 14 residues. CDR1 MNHNY and CDR2 SVGAGI come from the germline V gene (reference sequence). In nucleotides, the CDR3 is TGTGTCAGCAGTCGCGGGGGAAGCACAGATACGCAGTATTTT. Its translation is CVSSRGGSTDTQYF.

The chain is built from TRBV7-9 and TRBJ2-3; possibly TRBD1 for D (6 bases). Germline V CDR1 and CDR2: SEHNR, FQNEAQ (reference sequence). CDR3 length: 16 residues. The V and J ends lost 5 bases and 4 bases respectively, with 19 bases between them. This CDR3 is CASSVGHRAGADTQYF. In nucleotides, the CDR3 is TGTGCCAGCAGCGTTGGGCACAGGGCAGGTGCAGATACGCAGTATTTT.

This clonotype was detected once. The V call is TRBV27, the J call TRBJ1-1; a weak D match, TRBD1 (5 bases). Germline lookup yields CDR1 MNHEY and CDR2 SMNVEV (reference sequence). V lost 4 bases to trimming and J lost 5 bases, with 17 bases between them. The CDR3 sequence is 15 residues long. The CDR3 DNA reads as TGTGCCAGCAGTTATAGGGGCCTGGGGGGAACTGAAGCTTTCTTT. It codes for CASSYRGLGGTEAFF.

About this clonotype itself: At one end the junction does not follow the germline gene, possibly because of a read error. The chain employs TRBV5-1 and TRBJ2-7, with D maybe TRBD2 (5 bases). Germline CDR1 is SGHRS and CDR2 is YFSETQ. This CDR3 has 14 residues. As DNA, the CDR3 is TGCGCCAGCAGCTTACAAACGGACTCCAACGAGCAGTACTTC. Its protein is CASSLQTDSNEQYF.

This clonotype was picked up many times. The V call is TRBV7-9, the J call TRBJ1-2, with a tentative D call TRBD1 (5 bases). Germline CDR1 and CDR2: SEHNR and FQNEAQ (reference sequence). V was pared by 4 bases and J by 2 bases, with 14 bases between. This CDR3 has 15 residues. The CDR3 reads CASSYSDEGNYGYTF. In nucleotides, the CDR3 is TGTGCCAGCAGCTATTCGGACGAGGGGAACTATGGCTACACCTTC.

This clonotype was seen a handful of times. The rearrangement links TRBV7-3 to TRBJ1-5; D uncertain. The CDR3 covers 10 residues. Trimming removed 10 bases at V and 5 bases at J, with 6 bases between. Germline CDR1 and CDR2: SGHTA and FQGTGA. CDR3 DNA: TGTGCCACCACACATCAGCCCCAGCATTTT. It yields the protein CATTHQPQHF.

This clonotype was observed a few times. The rearrangement links TRBV29-1 to TRBJ2-3; 8 bases are shared with TRBD1. V trimming: 6 bases; J trimming: 3 bases; junction bases outside the gene matches: 5. The CDR3 is made up of 13 amino acids. The germline gives CDR1 SQVTM, CDR2 ANQGSEA. The CDR3 protein is CSVGGQVTDTQYF. As DNA, the CDR3 is TGCAGCGTGGGGGGACAGGTGACAGATACGCAGTATTTT.

This clonotype was counted a few times. V gene TRBV6-4 combines with J gene TRBJ2-7; D gene unclear. This CDR3 comprises 16 residues. V lost 4 bases and J 2 bases, leaving 18 bases between the germline ends. Germline-derived CDR1 and CDR2 are MRHNA and SNTAGT. The CDR3 region is CASSVQPHGDTYEQYF. DNA of the CDR3: TGTGCCAGCAGTGTACAACCCCATGGGGATACCTACGAGCAGTACTTC.

This clonotype has just a few counts. CDR3 amino acids: CASSPKTSGGSTDTQYF. The CDR3 DNA is TGTGCCAGCAGTCCGAAGACTAGCGGGGGCTCCACAGATACGCAGTATTTT. The chain couples TRBV27 to TRBJ2-3; 12 nucleotides align to TRBD2. The CDR3 spans 17 residues. The germline V gene encodes CDR1 MNHEY and CDR2 SMNVEV (reference sequence). V trimming: 5 bases; J trimming: 2 bases; junction bases outside the gene matches: 8.

This chain uses TRBV4-3 with TRBJ2-3, with D possibly being TRBD2 (6 bases). This CDR3 is 19 amino acids long. The V end was cut by 0 bases, the J end by 1 base, with 20 bases between. Germline CDR1 is LGHNA and CDR2 is YSLEER. The CDR3 region has the DNA TGCGCCAGCAGCCAAGATCGGGTGGGGAGGTGTACTGGCACAGATACGCAGTATTTT. Amino acid sequence: CASSQDRVGRCTGTDTQYF.

The rearrangement links TRBV15 to TRBJ1-2; tentatively, D is TRBD1 (6 bases). From germline, CDR1 is LNHNV and CDR2 YYDKDF (reference sequence). Trimming cost V 0 bases and J 2 bases, with 13 bases left between them. The CDR3 loop spans 16 amino acids. In nucleotides, the CDR3 is TGTGCCACCAGCAGAGATCGCGGGACACTAAACTATGGCTACACCTTC. Its translation is CATSRDRGTLNYGYTF.

The V and J genes are TRBV6-2 or TRBV6-3 and TRBJ2-7; TRBD1 or TRBD2 may be the D gene (5 bases each). The CDR3 totals 15 residues. From germline, CDR1 is MNHEY and CDR2 SVGEGT. The ends were cut back, 2 bases at V and 1 base at J, with 12 bases in the middle. DNA of the CDR3: TGTGCCAGCAGTTACCGGGGCCTTCAATCCTACGAGCAGTACTTC. Translating it yields CASSYRGLQSYEQYF.

In its sample, this clonotype was seen many times. The chain has TRBV20-1 and TRBJ2-7, with D tentatively TRBD1 (6 bases). The V end was cut by 4 bases, the J end by 4 bases, with 8 bases between. CDR1 is DFQATT and CDR2 is SNEGSKA in the germline V gene (reference sequence). There are 11 residues in the CDR3. The DNA of the CDR3 is TGCAGTGCTACCACAGGGTACGAGCAGTACTTC. The encoded protein is CSATTGYEQYF.

The CDR3 bases are TGTGCCAGCAGCTCCCCGGGGGGTCCTTTCTTT. Translating gives CASSSPGGPFF. The chain employs TRBV7-8 and TRBJ1-1; possible D gene TRBD1, 5 bases. Per germline, CDR1 SGHVS and CDR2 FQNEAQ. V was clipped by 4 bases and J by 12 bases, with 12 bases between them. The CDR3 contains 11 residues.